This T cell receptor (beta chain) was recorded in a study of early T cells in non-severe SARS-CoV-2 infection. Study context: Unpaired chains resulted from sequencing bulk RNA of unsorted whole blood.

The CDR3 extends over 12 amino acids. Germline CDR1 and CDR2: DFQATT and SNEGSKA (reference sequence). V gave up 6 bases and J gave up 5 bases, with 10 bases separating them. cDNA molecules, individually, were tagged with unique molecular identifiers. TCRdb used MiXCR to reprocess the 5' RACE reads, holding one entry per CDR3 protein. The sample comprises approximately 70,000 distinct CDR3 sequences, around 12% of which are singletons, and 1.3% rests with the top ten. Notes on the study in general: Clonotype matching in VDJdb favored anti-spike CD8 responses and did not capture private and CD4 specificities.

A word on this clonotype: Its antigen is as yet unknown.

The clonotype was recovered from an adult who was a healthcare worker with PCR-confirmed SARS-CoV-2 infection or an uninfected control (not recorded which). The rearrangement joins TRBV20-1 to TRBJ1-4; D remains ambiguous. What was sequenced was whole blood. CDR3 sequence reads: CSAPVSNEKLFF. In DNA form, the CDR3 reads TGCAGTGCCCCCGTGAGCAATGAAAAACTGTTTTTT.